The entry below gives a single TCR beta chain sequence along with its context. Its target is unknown. The data derive from a study of blood T cells in healthy people across ages. Overall study results and limits: Those diversity estimates obtained from one million T cells were thought to be underestimates.

Through a sample-barcoded 5' primer and a J-beta primer mix, a second PCR was run for about 6 to 11 cycles. All samples yielded 3 million or more CDR3-containing paired-end reads. TCRdb reanalysed the 5' RACE reads using MiXCR and keeps one entry per CDR3 protein. The sample yields 1.5 million to 2 million distinct CDR3 sequences, 34% seen once. There are 16 residues in the CDR3. Germline CDR1 and CDR2: MNHNS and SASEGT. V was cut by 0 bases and J by 1 base, with 10 bases left in between. The chain combines TRBV6-1 with TRBJ2-1, with D possibly being TRBD2 (5 bases). This sequence originates from a young woman in good health. The sequenced material came from blood. The CDR3 sequence: CASSEARRLSYNEQFF. The CDR3 DNA follows: TGTGCCAGCAGTGAAGCGAGGAGGCTTTCCTACAATGAGCAGTTCTTC.